This TCR beta chain was recorded in a study of cytomegalovirus exposure and HLA in healthy donors (dated by TCRdb to the late 2010s). Study-level background: In an earlier analysis of 450 to 750 of the donors, about 260 Gb of sequence data and roughly 100 million unique TCR beta sequences from some 170 million T cells were reported. Roughly 300 gigabases of sequencing data and around 90 million unique TCR sequences made up an early release that covered over 550 HLA-typed donors. The genetic ancestry cluster associated with self-reported Caucasian donors included 81% of the approximately 410 genotyped donors. The study aimed to test whether cataloging public T cell receptors could reveal signatures of past pathogen exposure. Using immunosequencing, the study profiled T cell repertoires from 666 subjects and related those repertoires to cytomegalovirus serostatus. In addition to the first cohort of around 670 subjects, a separate validation cohort of over 90 different subjects was used. To predict cytomegalovirus infection status, the study combined high-throughput TCR immunosequencing, statistical association of individual TCRs with disease status, and machine learning. To study patterns of TCR occurrence, a later analysis re-analyzed previously published TCR beta repertoires from 550 to 800 donors and added high-resolution HLA genotyping. Rather than using new phenotypic data, the later analysis identified candidate immune exposures from TCR beta sequences and from how often those sequences occurred across donors. In an earlier analysis of 587 of the donors, high-throughput TCR beta sequencing was used to judge whether each TCR beta V gene segment behaved as functional or pseudogenic. Donor age, sex, ethnicity and CMV serostatus were collected together with the repertoire data. Genome-wide SNP genotypes for about 55% of the roughly 670 donors were used in a later genetic analysis, which treated that subset as a discovery cohort. Every discovery cohort repertoire had been produced on one sequencing platform. HLA typing covered class I and class II loci at four-digit resolution. The number of typed donors differed by locus: about 629-640 for A, B, C, DRB1 and DQB1; approximately 520 for DQA1; 600 to 610 for DPA1; and approximately 450 for DPB1. About 5 DR-DQ haplotypes were handled as single units for association and clustering, since linkage in the cohort was strong. Across 300 to 500 genotyped donors of the cohort, an average of roughly 200,000 unique TCR beta nucleotide sequences per donor were sequenced, and roughly a sixth of those sequences were non-productive. Study-wide conclusions, independent of this receptor: For the cohort, immune exposure information was limited to CMV serostatus. Because counts were too low, about 18 rarely observed V segments, including chromosome 9 orphons, were left out of the earlier analysis of 587 of the donors. In this cohort, only TCR beta chains were sequenced, and detectable features were limited by the absence of alpha or paired-chain data. Compared with equally common non-associated chains, HLA-associated TCR beta chains in a later analysis were more clonally expanded and had lower generation probabilities. It was suggested by the authors that the approach could potentially be generalized to other disease states and immunological phenotypes. In a later genetic analysis, fewer N-insertions in productive TCRs were reported among donors in an Asian-associated ancestry cluster than the roughly 640-donor mean. An earlier analysis of around 500 of the donors showed that most TCR beta V segments appeared in productive rearrangements either about 87% or about 30% of the time, which broadly matched IMGT annotations. HLA typing was unavailable for some donors at each locus, so association tests used only the typed subset. A later analysis found that most CMV-associated TCR beta chains appeared HLA-restricted, with HLA associations seemingly driven largely by CMV exposure. A further reported finding was that TCR beta sequences accurately predicted the HLA-A and HLA-B alleles for most subjects in the first cohort. A later genetic analysis associated a missense DCLRE1C variant with V-gene and J-gene trimming of TCR beta chains, and an independent cohort replicated the association. When HLA alleles, especially DR and DQ, strongly co-occurred, TCR associations were difficult to assign to individual alleles. Some IMGT-functional V segments, including TRBV6-2 and TRBV6-3, could not be distinguished by the 87-base-pair reads and were therefore excluded. At a false discovery rate of 0.05, a later analysis linked 16,951 TCR beta sequences to specific HLA alleles. Cytomegalovirus status was reported to be diagnosed by the classifier with high specificity and sensitivity in both the original and validation cohorts. The study gave a list of about 170 TCR beta chains associated with cytomegalovirus. Sequencing depth was assumed to be roughly uniform across donors in the presence/absence analyses, though that assumption may not hold. According to a later analysis, TCR association rates differed among HLA loci, with DRB1 alleles showing the most associated TCRs and HLA-C alleles showing the fewest. In vitro tests confirmed that a few of the cytomegalovirus-associated TCR beta chains recognize cytomegalovirus antigens. Several of the top co-occurrence clusters appeared to be linked to parvovirus B19, influenza, CMV and Epstein-Barr virus, according to a later analysis. Across donors, most TCR sequences were observed very rarely, whereas some public TCRs were present in many individuals. The sequencing pipeline was judged likely to have produced a cluster of highly shared sequence variants as a technical artifact. Linkage disequilibrium might explain the correlated functional status among segregating V segments, but an unknown experimental factor could not be ruled out.

For this clone: Its antigen remains unidentified. Compared with germline, one end of the junction differs, possibly owing to a read error.

CDR1 and CDR2, looked up from the germline V gene (reference sequence), are MNHEY and SMNVEV. Inclusive of the bounding cysteine and phenylalanine, the CDR3 is 13 residues long. Only the CDR3 DNA is retained, 39 bases long and in frame from the first base. The cohort comprised fewer than 750 healthy bone marrow donors. Cohort members were all nominally healthy when sampled, although unrecorded immune exposures were likely present. The donor tested CMV seropositive and was one of the 289 seropositive cohort members. Each donor provided a peripheral blood sample, and peripheral blood mononuclear cells were used for TCR beta sequencing. The Qiagen DNeasy Blood Extraction Kit was used to extract genomic DNA from the blood cell samples. Library generation was performed with the immunoSEQ multiplex PCR assay. For the multiplex PCR, a mixture combining 60 forward primers for TCR Vbeta segments and 13 reverse primers for TCR Jbeta segments was used. The CDR3 region of rearranged TCR beta genes was amplified from genomic DNA with a multiplex PCR assay. The Illumina HiSeq System was used to sequence the amplified TCR beta libraries as 87-base-pair reads. In the source study's methods: A later analysis counted about 76 million unique TCR beta chains across the 550 to 700 repertoires, and 10 million to 11 million of these chains were shared by at least two donors. A nearest-neighbor algorithm error-corrected the raw reads and collapsed the reads into unique sequences, merging closely related sequences to remove PCR and sequencing errors. CDR3 sequences were aligned to IMGT reference sequences to assign V, D and J gene segments. Each retained sequence needed at least a six-nucleotide match to both a V gene segment and a J gene segment. Rearrangements were called productive when the CDR3 lacked stop codons and stayed in frame with V and J; all others were non-productive. CDR3 was defined according to IMGT convention as the region running from the second conserved V-encoded cysteine to the conserved J-encoded phenylalanine. In an earlier analysis of 550 to 650 of the donors, sequences lacking an unambiguous match to a single V gene segment were excluded. An earlier analysis of 500 to 600 of the donors classified V segments as functional when productive rearrangements were above 56.7% and as segregating when the standard deviation between donors was above 5%. A statistical classification framework was built to diagnose cytomegalovirus status from the catalog of TCR beta chain sequences. V and J gene assignment, in a later analysis, came from comparing TCR nucleotide sequences with IMGT/GENE-DB human TR gene sequences. A later analysis assigned CDR3 sequences and most-parsimonious VDJ recombination scenarios with the TCRdist pipeline. In a later analysis, every TCR beta chain was defined by the combination of its CDR3 amino acid sequence and its V-gene family, and reads without a unique V-gene family were dropped. In a later analysis, nearly 600 highly shared, low-generation-probability nucleotide sequences were removed to address suspected cross-contamination and a sequencing artifact. For each public chain, a later analysis derived a clonal expansion index from normalized ranks of inferred template counts within each repertoire. In a later analysis, generation probabilities were computed using a VDJ recombination model fitted to out-of-frame rearrangements, and the results were checked against IGoR. A later analysis scored TCR-TCR, TCR-HLA and TCR-CMV co-occurrence with hypergeometric tests, applying a repertoire-size bias correction to TCR pairs. False discovery rates were estimated in a later analysis by permuting HLA or CMV assignments 20 times. A later analysis grouped co-occurring TCRs with DBSCAN, adding TCRdist sequence similarity when clustering within HLA-allele-positive subsets. Repertoires with fewer than 30,000 or more than 120,000 public chains, plus five repertoires with anomalous nucleotide sharing, were excluded from co-occurrence clustering. Not all clones reach the TCRdb copy of this immuneACCESS table, which keeps in-frame sequences only. Checked studies attribute under half of the gap to unresolved V genes and leave the rest unexplained. V and J calls and clone size are copied from that table; D and trimming were computed from the DNA. The sample table shows about 210,000 clones, and around 76% are seen once. Of the sample, around 6% falls within the top ten clones.

This TCR came from a man in his forties in good health and CMV-seropositive. Sequencing used PBMCs. The chain was built from TRBV27 and TRBJ1-1; matching of 6 bases hints at TRBD1 as the D gene. The DNA reads TGTGCCAGCAGTTACAGGGAGAACACTGGAGCTTTCTTT. Its protein product is CASSYRENTGAFF.